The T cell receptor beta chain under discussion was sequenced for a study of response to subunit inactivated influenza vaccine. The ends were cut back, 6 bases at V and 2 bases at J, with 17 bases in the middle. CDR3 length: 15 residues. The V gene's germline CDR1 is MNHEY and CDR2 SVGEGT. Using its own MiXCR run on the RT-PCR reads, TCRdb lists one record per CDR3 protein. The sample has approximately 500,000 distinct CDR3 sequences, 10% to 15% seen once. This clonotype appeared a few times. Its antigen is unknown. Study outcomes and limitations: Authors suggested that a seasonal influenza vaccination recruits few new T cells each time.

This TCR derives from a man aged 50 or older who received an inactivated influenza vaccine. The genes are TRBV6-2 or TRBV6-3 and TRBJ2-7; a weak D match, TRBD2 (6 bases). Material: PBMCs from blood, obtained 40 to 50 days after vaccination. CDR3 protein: CASSRRAGITYEQYF. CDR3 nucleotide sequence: TGTGCCAGCAGCCGACGCGCGGGAATAACCTACGAGCAGTACTTC.